This section outlines one T cell receptor (beta chain) sequence together with its context. The sample comes from a study of blood T cell repertoires in COVID-19. Sequencing was performed with immunoSEQ multiplex PCR; in TCRdb, only in-frame clones are kept and a portion is missing. Among approximately 290,000 clones listed, about 85% were seen once. The CDR3 extends over 14 amino acids. CDR1 and CDR2 from the germline V gene are MDHEN and SYDVKM. The V gene lost 5 bases and the J gene lost 9 bases, with 17 bases spanning the gap. The rearrangement joins TRBV28 to TRBJ2-1; D gene ambiguous. The sequencing input was peripheral blood. The receptor's source is a human donor with COVID-19, enrolled during active disease. The donor label of this sample is uncertain. The CDR3 loop reads CASSPPAPPGEQFF. CDR3 in DNA: TGTGCCAGCAGTCCCCCCGCGCCCCCCGGTGAGCAGTTCTTC.